The sequence of this T cell receptor (beta chain) was determined in a study of a mutant IDH1 vaccine in newly diagnosed glioma. Study-wide context: Vaccination began 4-6 weeks post radiotherapy alone, or with temozolomide cycles.

V was pared by 4 bases and J by 5 bases, with 17 bases between. The CDR3 contains 16 residues. From germline, CDR1 is SNHLY and CDR2 FYNNEI. To note about this clone: The antigen remains unidentified.

Profiling relied on immunoSEQ multiplex PCR, and the TCRdb table lists in-frame clones only, not all of them. This table has more than 55,000 clones, less than 90% appearing once. The time point is: week 35, safety follow-up. Every vaccination contained 300 ug of the mutant IDH1 20-mer peptide and was paired with topical imiquimod. The sequence was obtained from a man in his thirties or forties with glioma. Sequencing was performed on PBMCs, taken from a glioma patient whose treatment included an IDH1 peptide vaccine. The gene calls are TRBV2 and TRBJ1-4; the D gene is possibly TRBD1 (5 bases). The CDR3 loop is CASSGDTREENEKLFF. Here the CDR3 DNA reads TGTGCCAGCAGTGGCGACACCAGGGAAGAAAATGAAAAACTGTTTTTT.